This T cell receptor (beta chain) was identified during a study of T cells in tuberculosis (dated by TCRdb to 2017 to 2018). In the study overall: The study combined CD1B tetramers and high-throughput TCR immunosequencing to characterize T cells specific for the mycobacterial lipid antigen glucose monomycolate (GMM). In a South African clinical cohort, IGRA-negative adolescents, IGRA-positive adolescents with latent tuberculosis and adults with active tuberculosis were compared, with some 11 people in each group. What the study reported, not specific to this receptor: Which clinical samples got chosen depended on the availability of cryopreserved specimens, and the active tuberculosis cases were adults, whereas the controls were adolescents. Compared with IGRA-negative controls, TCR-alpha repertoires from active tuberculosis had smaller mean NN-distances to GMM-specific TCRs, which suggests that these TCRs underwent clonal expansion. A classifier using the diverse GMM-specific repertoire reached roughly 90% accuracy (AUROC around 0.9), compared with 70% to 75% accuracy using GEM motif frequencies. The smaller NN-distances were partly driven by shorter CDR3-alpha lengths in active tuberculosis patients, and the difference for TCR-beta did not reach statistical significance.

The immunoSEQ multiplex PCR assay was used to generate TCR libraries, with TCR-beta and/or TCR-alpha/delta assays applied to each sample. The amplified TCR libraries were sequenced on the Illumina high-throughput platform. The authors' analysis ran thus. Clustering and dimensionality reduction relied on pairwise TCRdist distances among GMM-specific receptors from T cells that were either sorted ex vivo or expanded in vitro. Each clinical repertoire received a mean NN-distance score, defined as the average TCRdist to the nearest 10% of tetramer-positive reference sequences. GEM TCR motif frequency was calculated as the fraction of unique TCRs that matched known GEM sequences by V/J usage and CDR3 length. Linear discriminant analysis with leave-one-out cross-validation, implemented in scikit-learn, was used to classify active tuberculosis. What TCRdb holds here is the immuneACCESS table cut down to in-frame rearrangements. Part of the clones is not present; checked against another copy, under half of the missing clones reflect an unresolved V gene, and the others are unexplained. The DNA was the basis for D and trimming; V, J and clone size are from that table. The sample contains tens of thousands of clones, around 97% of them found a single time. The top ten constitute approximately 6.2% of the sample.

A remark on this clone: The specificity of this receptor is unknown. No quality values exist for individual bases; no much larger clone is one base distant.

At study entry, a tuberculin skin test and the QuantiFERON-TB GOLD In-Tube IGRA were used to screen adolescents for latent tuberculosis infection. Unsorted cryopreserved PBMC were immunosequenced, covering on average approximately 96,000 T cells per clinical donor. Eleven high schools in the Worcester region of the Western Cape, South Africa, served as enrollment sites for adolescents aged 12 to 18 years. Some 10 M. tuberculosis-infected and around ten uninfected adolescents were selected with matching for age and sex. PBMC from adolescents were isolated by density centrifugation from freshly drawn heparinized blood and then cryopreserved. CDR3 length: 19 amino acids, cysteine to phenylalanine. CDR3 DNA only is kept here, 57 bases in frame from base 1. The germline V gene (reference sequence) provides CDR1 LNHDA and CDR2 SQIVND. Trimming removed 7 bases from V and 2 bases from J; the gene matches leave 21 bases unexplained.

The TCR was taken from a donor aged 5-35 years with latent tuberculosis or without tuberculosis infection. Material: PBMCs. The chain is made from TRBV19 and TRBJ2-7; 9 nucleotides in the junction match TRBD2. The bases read TGTGCCAGTACCACTTTGGCGTCGGGAGGCCGCGGGGGGGCCTACGAGCAGTACTTC. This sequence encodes CASTTLASGGRGGAYEQYF.